This paragraph covers one T cell receptor (beta chain) sequence. Germline V gene data show CDR1 as LNHDA and CDR2 as SQIVND (reference sequence). Trimming removed 3 bases at V and 10 bases at J, with 13 bases between. The CDR3 consists of 14 residues. Methods used by the authors: Cell counts per sample came from amplifying reference gene primers. Sequencing was performed with immunoSEQ multiplex PCR; in TCRdb, only in-frame clones are kept and a portion is missing. V and J calls and clone size are given by that table; D and trimming were obtained from the DNA. The sample holds about 100,000 clones; roughly 85% are singletons and the top ten take under 35%. The sample belongs to a study of blood T cell repertoires in COVID-19. For the study at large: From T cells, B-cell-depleted T cells, or PBMCs came the material, which was cDNA or gDNA.

Sequenced input: peripheral blood. This receptor was identified in a man between 65 and 85 years old with active or convalescent COVID-19. V usage is TRBV19 and J usage is TRBJ1-6; D might be TRBD1 (6 bases). The CDR3: CASSIQQGGSPLHF. CDR3 nucleotides: TGTGCCAGTAGTATCCAACAGGGTGGATCACCCCTCCACTTT.